What follows describes a single T cell receptor (beta chain). The target of this receptor is not known. It has no much larger one-base neighbor in the sample; base qualities were not kept. The CDR3 regions of human TCRbeta chains were subjected to immunosequencing. In the original analysis: TCRs in the repertoires were matched against a reference library of SARS-CoV-2-specific TCRs that had been generated with the MIRA antigen-specificity platform. Breadth was defined as the fraction of unique TCRs that were SARS-CoV-2-associated. Depth was defined as the fraction of total T cells that were SARS-CoV-2-associated. Using the MIRA data, every spike-specific TCR was mapped to the spike region that the TCR reacted to and assigned to either a CD4 or a CD8 class. Log10-transformed breadth and depth values were compared by one-way ANOVA with Sidak's multiple comparisons tests. TCRdb carries this immuneACCESS record with in-frame sequences only. Its versions omit some clonotypes, under half of them owing to an unresolved V gene in the studies checked, with the rest unexplained. D and trimming come from the DNA, and the V and J calls and clone size come from that table. Within this sample are over 110,000 clones, with 90% to 95% of them counted one time only. The biggest ten clones account for 4.5% to 5.5% of the sample.

The junction carries 11 bases between V and J, which are trimmed by 3 bases and 3 bases respectively. The germline V gene (reference sequence) specifies DFQATT as CDR1 and SNEGSKA as CDR2. The CDR3 has 13 amino acids, counting the end cysteine and phenylalanine. Left in the record is the CDR3 DNA by itself, 39 bases read in frame from the first base. Interpreted using the paper, the time point label stands for: baseline before first vaccination. Vaccinee samples were obtained from the UK trials COV001 and COV002, which included a single-blind randomized controlled phase 2/3 trial of AZD1222 (ChAdOx1 nCoV-19) in healthy adults. Trial participant PBMC samples were collected at day 0 and day 28 after the second dose for TCRbeta chain sequencing. These data originate in a study of T cell responses to AZD1222 COVID-19 vaccine (dated by TCRdb to the early 2020s). Regarding the complete study: AZD1222 recipients with second doses at about 4 weeks or about 12 weeks were pooled, because spike-specific TCR depth and breadth did not differ between schedules. TCR sequencing covered over 230 trial participants: 200 to 220 given two doses of AZD1222 and 26 given two doses of MenACWY control vaccine. Trial participants were enrolled into age subgroups of 18-55, 56-69 and 70-plus years, which contained around 150, 29 and 61 TCR-sequenced participants, respectively. Broad study findings and their caveats: In the small 56-69-year group, the increase in depth fell short of significance, most likely because of low power. Spike-specific TCR breadth and depth rose significantly after two AZD1222 doses compared with day 0 and with MenACWY recipients. Because no day 14 peak-response samples were available, the repertoires could be characterized only after the peak T cell response. Reportedly, almost half of the unique spike-specific TCRs recognized epitopes lying outside the regions that are mutated in the B.1.351 and B.1.1.7 variants. Conclusions about previously exposed vaccinees were limited because only six AZD1222 recipients were SARS-CoV-2 seropositive at baseline. Participants were mostly white British, with more females than males. The authors suggested clonal diversity may have been underestimated. The whole spike protein was spanned by vaccine-associated CD4 TCRs, and dominant responses were seen in regions 160-218 and 743-854.

The sample in question was peripheral blood, obtained on day 0 of AZD1222 vaccination. Here the chain combines TRBV20-1 and TRBJ1-1; there is no confident call for the D gene. This TCR derives from an adult in good health. The CDR3 reads as follows: CSASRLTDTEAFF. The DNA reads TGCAGTGCTAGTCGCTTGACCGACACTGAAGCTTTCTTT.